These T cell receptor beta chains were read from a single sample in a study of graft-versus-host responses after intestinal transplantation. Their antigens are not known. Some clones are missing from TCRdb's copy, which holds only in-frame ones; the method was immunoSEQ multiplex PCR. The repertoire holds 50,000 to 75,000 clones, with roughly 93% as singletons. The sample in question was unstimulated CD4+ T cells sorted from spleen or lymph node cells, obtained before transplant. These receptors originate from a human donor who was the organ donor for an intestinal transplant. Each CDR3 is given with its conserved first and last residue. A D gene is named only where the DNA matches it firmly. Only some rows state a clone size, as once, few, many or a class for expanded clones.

CASSFRDRGYGYTF	TGCGCCAGCAGCTTCCGGGACAGGGGCTATGGCTACACCTTC	-	TRBV5-1	TRBJ1-2	TRBD1
CAWSKGLGFYEQYF	TGTGCCTGGAGCAAGGGACTCGGGTTCTACGAGCAGTACTTC	-	TRBV30	TRBJ2-7	-
CASSYSQRALNTEAFF	TGTGCCAGCAGTTACTCCCAACGGGCCCTGAACACTGAAGCTTTCTTT	-	TRBV6-5	TRBJ1-1	-
CASSLDRQNTEAFF	TGTGCCAGCAGCCTCGACCGACAGAACACTGAAGCTTTCTTT	-	TRBV7-3	TRBJ1-1	-
CASIGGLAGPDTQYF	TGTGCCAGCATTGGGGGACTAGCGGGTCCAGATACGCAGTATTTT	-	TRBV6-6	TRBJ2-3	TRBD2
CASSAGHYNEQFF	TGTGCCAGCTCAGCGGGCCACTACAATGAGCAGTTCTTC	-	TRBV18	TRBJ2-1	-
CASSLAGGGETQYF	TGCGCCAGCAGCTTGGCAGGGGGCGGGGAGACCCAGTACTTC	-	TRBV5-1	TRBJ2-5	TRBD1
CASSLADTQYF	TGTGCCAGCAGCCTTGCAGATACGCAGTATTTC	once	TRBV7-2	TRBJ2-3	-
CAITSAGLGANVLTF	TGTGCCATCACGTCGGCAGGGCTCGGGGCCAACGTCCTGACTTTC	-	TRBV10-3	TRBJ2-6	-
CASSVGAGRTDTQYF	TGTGCCAGCAGTGTCGGGGCGGGGCGCACAGATACGCAGTATTTT	-	TRBV2	TRBJ2-3	-
CAWSARYPRGRAFF	TGTGCCTGGAGTGCCCGGTATCCCAGGGGGCGAGCTTTCTTT	once	TRBV30	TRBJ1-1	TRBD1
CASSLERGGTDTQYF	TGTGCCAGCAGCTTGGAGCGGGGGGGCACAGATACGCAGTATTTT	-	TRBV7-2	TRBJ2-3	TRBD2
CASSPTTNYGYTF	TGTGCCAGCAGCCCGACAACTAACTATGGCTACACCTTC	-	TRBV11-2	TRBJ1-2	-
CASSLREGSGNTIYF	TGTGCCAGCAGCTTAAGGGAGGGTTCCGGAAACACCATATATTTT	-	TRBV7-2	TRBJ1-3	-
CASSYYAGGKTQYF	TGTGCCAGCAGTTACTACGCGGGCGGGAAGACCCAGTACTTC	-	TRBV6-5	TRBJ2-5	-